This T cell receptor (beta chain) emerged from a study of cytomegalovirus exposure and HLA in healthy donors. Study results and limitations: Diagnosis of cytomegalovirus status made by the classifier reportedly showed high specificity and sensitivity. Among TCR sequences, most were rare, though some public TCRs appeared in many donors. Under in vitro conditions, a few CMV-associated chains were confirmed as specific for CMV antigens.

Turning to this clone: Its antigen remains unidentified.

Profiling relied on immunoSEQ multiplex PCR, and the TCRdb table lists in-frame clones only, not all of them. The sample contains about 120,000 clones, roughly 90% of which appear only once. The V and J ends lost 3 bases and 2 bases, in that order; junction bases with no gene match: 9. The CDR3 spans 18 residues. The germline CDR1 and CDR2 sequences are SGHVS and FNYEAQ. The TCR comes from a woman between 18 and 29 years old in good health and CMV-seropositive. The specimen was PBMCs. The rearrangement links TRBV7-6 to TRBJ2-1; 11 positions agree with TRBD2. CDR3 amino acids: CASSFVSGRASTYNEQFF. Here the CDR3 DNA reads TGTGCCAGCAGCTTCGTTAGCGGGAGGGCCTCAACCTACAATGAGCAGTTCTTC.